This is a list of T cell receptor beta chains from one sample in a study of cytomegalovirus exposure and HLA in healthy donors. This table comes from immunoSEQ multiplex PCR, and its TCRdb copy is limited to in-frame clones, with some not included. The sample includes around 160,000 clones, roughly four fifths of them seen just once. Input material: PBMCs. The receptor set was obtained from a woman in her thirties or forties in good health and CMV-seronegative. CDR3s include the opening cysteine and the closing phenylalanine or tryptophan. D genes are given only for firm matches. The size field is filled for only some rows; it gives once, few, many or a size class.

J: TRBJ1-5; size: -; D: -; V: TRBV27; CDR3: CASSLSGTEGGQPQHF; DNA: TGTGCCAGCAGTTTATCAGGGACCGAAGGGGGTCAGCCCCAGCATTTT
J: TRBJ1-2; size: -; D: -; V: TRBV27; CDR3: CASSRRTDGRGYTF; DNA: TGTGCCAGCAGTCGAAGGACAGACGGACGCGGCTACACCTTC
J: TRBJ2-7; size: once; D: TRBD2; V: TRBV27; CDR3: CASSLSGAGVAYEQYF; DNA: TGTGCCAGCAGTTTATCGGGAGCGGGAGTAGCCTACGAGCAGTACTTC
J: TRBJ1-1; size: -; D: -; V: TRBV28; CDR3: CASSFRGRGTEAFF; DNA: TGTGCCAGCAGTTTTAGAGGCCGGGGCACTGAAGCTTTCTTT
J: TRBJ2-7; size: -; D: -; V: TRBV30; CDR3: CAFSRPPYEQYF; DNA: TGTGCCTTTTCGAGGCCACCATACGAGCAGTACTTC
J: TRBJ1-5; size: once; D: -; V: TRBV19; CDR3: CASSGTGRGQPQHF; DNA: TGTGCCAGTAGTGGTACAGGGCGCGGTCAGCCCCAGCATTTT
J: TRBJ1-2; size: -; D: -; V: TRBV27; CDR3: CASSTQQGSLGYGYTF; DNA: TGTGCCAGCAGCACCCAACAGGGATCTTTGGGGTATGGCTACACCTTC
J: TRBJ2-5; size: -; D: TRBD2; V: TRBV15; CDR3: CATSPGLAGGVGETQYF; DNA: TGTGCCACCAGCCCGGGACTAGCGGGAGGGGTCGGGGAGACCCAGTACTTC
J: TRBJ1-2; size: -; D: TRBD1; V: TRBV5-1; CDR3: CASTETGVGYGYTF; DNA: TGCGCCAGCACAGAGACAGGGGTTGGCTATGGCTACACCTTC
J: TRBJ2-3; size: -; D: -; V: TRBV7-3; CDR3: CASSEVGRSGDTQYF; DNA: TGTGCCAGCAGCGAAGTAGGCAGGTCAGGGGATACGCAGTATTTT
J: TRBJ1-1; size: -; D: -; V: TRBV5-1; CDR3: CASSLAGTLNTEAFF; DNA: TGCGCCAGCAGCTTGGCCGGGACACTGAACACTGAAGCTTTCTTT